This T cell receptor beta chain appears in the sequencing data of a study of cytomegalovirus exposure and HLA in healthy donors. About the study: A preliminary data release comprised 91 million or so unique TCRs obtained from HLA-typed donors. Study-wide points: By a later analysis, the bulk of CMV-associated TCR beta chains appeared HLA-restricted. A missense variant in DCLRE1C was later tied to TCR beta V- and J-gene trimming. Reportedly, fewer N-insertions than the approximately 700-donor mean appeared in an Asian-associated ancestry cluster in a later analysis.

On this clone itself: Its antigen is not known.

The study ran its PCR with 60 Vbeta and 13 Jbeta primers. The repertoire was sequenced with immunoSEQ multiplex PCR; TCRdb's copy has only in-frame clones and lacks some. The table shows more than 150,000 clones, with more than 85% occurring only once. Germline V gene data show CDR1 as SGHRS and CDR2 as YFSETQ. CDR3 length: 14 residues. V shed 0 bases and J shed 5 bases, with 10 bases lying between them. Sequencing was performed on PBMCs. The V call is TRBV5-1, the J call TRBJ2-3; D is ambiguous. The sequence derives from a girl less than two years old in good health and CMV-seronegative. CDR3 amino acids: CASSLEENVDTQYF. CDR3 in DNA: TGCGCCAGCAGCTTGGAGGAGAATGTAGATACGCAGTATTTT.